This paragraph covers one T cell receptor (beta chain) sequence. The antigen remains undetermined. These data originate in a study of identical twins. Study-level results: A partial confounding effect on zero-insertion analyses could come from invariant MAIT and iNKT cells.

TCRdb re-derived calls from the 5' RACE reads in MiXCR, one entry per CDR3 protein. The sample holds some 500,000 distinct CDR3 sequences; around 15% are singletons and the top ten take about 1%. Germline CDR1 is MNHEY and CDR2 is SVGEGT. The junction had 8 bases not matched to a gene; V was cut back by 6 bases and J by 5 bases. The length of the CDR3 is 15 residues. The sample also formed part of further work on yellow fever vaccine responses in identical twins. That report adds: Twin vaccine T cell responses reportedly seemed partly convergent, partly personalized.

This clonotype was obtained from a woman aged 18-29 years in good health. The V gene is TRBV6-2 or TRBV6-3, the J gene TRBJ2-1; 9 bases fit TRBD2. Sequenced material: CD4+ T cells sorted from blood. The CDR3 protein is CASRHPGLAHNEQFF. DNA of the CDR3: TGTGCCAGCAGACATCCGGGACTAGCTCACAATGAGCAGTTCTTC.